The 30 T cell receptor beta chains given below trace back to one sample, sequenced in a study of blood T cells in healthy people across ages. A sample-barcoded 5' primer and a J-beta primer mix were used in a second PCR of roughly 7 to 12 cycles. One entry per CDR3 protein, called by TCRdb with MiXCR from the 5' RACE reads. The sample lists about 1,400,000 distinct CDR3 sequences, 59% occurring once. Sequenced sample: blood. Source of these receptors: a man aged 18 to 30 in good health.

V usage is TRBV27 and J usage is TRBJ2-4, with D possibly being TRBD2 (7 bases). CDR1 and CDR2 (germline): MNHEY, SMNVEV (reference sequence). Trimming left V 0 bases short and J 3 bases short, with 15 bases between. CDR3 length: 17 residues. The CDR3: CASSLSPGGLGKNIQYF. The CDR3, as DNA: TGTGCCAGCAGTTTATCCCCCGGGGGGCTTGGCAAAAACATTCAGTACTTC.

This chain connects TRBV6-2 or TRBV6-3 to TRBJ2-1; unclear D gene. The CDR3 covers 12 residues. CDR1 MNHEY and CDR2 SVGEGT come from the germline V gene. The V gene lost 2 bases and the J gene lost 9 bases, with 8 bases spanning the gap. CDR3 amino acids: CASSYMGGEQFF. DNA of the CDR3: TGTGCCAGCAGTTACATGGGCGGTGAGCAGTTCTTC.

The CDR3 here is CASSPGTGRGEQYF. In DNA, the CDR3 is TGTGCCAGCAGCCCCGGGACTGGGCGAGGGGAGCAGTACTTC. The V call is TRBV6-5, the J call TRBJ2-4; D is possibly TRBD2 (6 bases). The CDR3 loop spans 14 amino acids. Germline loops: CDR1 MNHEY, CDR2 SVGAGI. V was trimmed by 6 bases and J by 13 bases, leaving 22 bases between them.

There are a few counts of this clonotype. The chain has TRBV10-3 and TRBJ2-7, with D perhaps assigned TRBD1 or TRBD2 (6 bases each). The CDR3 sequence is 11 residues long. The germline V and J ends were trimmed by 10 bases and 5 bases, with 12 bases remaining between them. CDR1 and CDR2 from the germline V gene are ENHRY and SYGVKD. CDR3 protein: CASRGGNEQYF. Written as DNA, the CDR3 is TGTGCCAGCAGAGGGGGGAACGAGCAGTACTTC.

The chain links TRBV10-3 to TRBJ2-7; D is unclear. Trimming left V 8 bases short and J 4 bases short, with 12 bases between. CDR1 and CDR2 from the germline V gene are ENHRY and SYGVKD. CDR3 length equals 12 residues. Here the CDR3 DNA reads TGTGCCATCGGAACAGAGACATACGAGCAGTACTTC. Its protein product is CAIGTETYEQYF.

This chain connects TRBV3-1 to TRBJ2-1, with D perhaps matching TRBD2 (7 bases). Trimming stripped 4 bases from V and 10 bases from J, with 26 bases between. Germline loops: CDR1 LGHDT, CDR2 YNNKEL (reference sequence). CDR3 length: 17 residues. DNA of the CDR3: TGTGCCAGCAGCCCCCCAAGGGCGGGGGCCGACCTCAGGGAGCAGTTCTTC. It is translated as CASSPPRAGADLREQFF.

The V gene is TRBV6-5, the J gene TRBJ2-7; D is unclear. The CDR3 runs to 13 residues. Trimming pared 5 bases from V and 6 bases from J, leaving 14 bases between. CDR1 is MNHEY and CDR2 is SVGAGI in the germline V gene. Here the CDR3 reads CASSPYATGEQYF. In nucleotides, the CDR3 is TGTGCCAGCAGTCCATACGCAACGGGCGAGCAGTACTTC.

The gene calls are TRBV29-1 and TRBJ2-1; the match to TRBD1 covers 9 bases. Trimming took 6 bases from V and 7 from J; bases not matched to a gene: 7. CDR1 SQVTM and CDR2 ANQGSEA come from the germline V gene. CDR3 length: 13 amino acids. The CDR3 sequence: CSVSTGGSNEQFF. CDR3 coding DNA: TGCAGCGTATCGACAGGGGGTTCGAATGAGCAGTTCTTC.

This rearrangement joins TRBV4-1 to TRBJ2-2; 9 bases match TRBD1. V was pared by 2 bases and J by 10 bases, with 14 bases of the junction left unmatched. This CDR3 has 17 residues. Germline V lookup: CDR1 MGHRA, CDR2 YSYEKL. CDR3 in DNA: TGCGCCAGCAGCCAAATCGCGGGGACAGGGACCATAACGGAGCTGTTTTTT. Its protein product is CASSQIAGTGTITELFF.

This chain joins TRBV29-1 and TRBJ2-3; D possibly corresponds to TRBD1 (5 bases). The germline V and J ends were trimmed by 4 bases and 0 bases, with 8 bases remaining between them. Germline CDR1 is SQVTM and CDR2 is ANQGSEA. This CDR3 has 13 residues. The CDR3 coding sequence is TGCAGCGTTGCGACAGTGAGCACAGATACGCAGTATTTT. Translation: CSVATVSTDTQYF.

This clonotype was seen a few times. The J gene is TRBJ2-7, the V gene TRBV7-6; 7 positions match TRBD2. The CDR3 spans 14 residues. Germline CDR1 reads SGHVS; CDR2 reads FNYEAQ. V trimming: 3 bases; J trimming: 5 bases; junction bases outside the gene matches: 7. CDR3 sequence (DNA): TGTGCCAGCAGCTTGGGGGGAGGGTCGGACGAGCAGTACTTC. It encodes CASSLGGGSDEQYF.

This chain connects TRBV7-2 to TRBJ2-1; D is unclear. Trimming pared 5 bases from V and 6 bases from J, leaving 17 bases between. Germline V lookup: CDR1 SGHTA, CDR2 FQGNSA. This CDR3 has 15 residues. This CDR3 reads CASSPVPVSGNEQFF. The DNA of the CDR3 is TGTGCCAGCAGCCCAGTCCCCGTTTCGGGCAATGAGCAGTTCTTC.

This sequence joins TRBV4-3 and TRBJ1-3; D unclear. Trimming shortened V by 0 bases and J by 1 base, and 13 bases separated the two germline ends. The CDR3 loop spans 17 amino acids. CDR1 and CDR2 from the germline V gene are LGHNA and YSLEER. CDR3 in DNA: TGCGCCAGCAGCCAAGATCCCCCAGGAGTTTCTGGAAACACCATATATTTT. Encoded protein: CASSQDPPGVSGNTIYF.

The V and J genes are TRBV20-1 and TRBJ1-5; perhaps TRBD1 as D (6 bases). V lost 4 bases to trimming and J lost 1 base, with 11 bases between them. CDR3 length: 14 amino acids. Germline CDR1 DFQATT, CDR2 SNEGSKA (reference sequence). The CDR3 DNA is TGCAGTGCTAACAGGGAGTACAGCAATCAGCCCCAGCATTTT. Its protein product is CSANREYSNQPQHF.

The chain links TRBV6-6 to TRBJ1-5; no firm D call. This CDR3 region has 15 residues. Looked up from germline, CDR1 is MNHNY and CDR2 is SVGAGI (reference sequence). The V gene lost 0 bases and the J gene lost 0 bases, with 6 bases spanning the gap. In nucleotides, the CDR3 is TGTGCCAGCAGTTACTCGCAGAATAGCAATCAGCCCCAGCATTTT. Its translation: CASSYSQNSNQPQHF.

This clonotype was detected a few times. CDR3 in DNA: TGCGCCAGCAGCCAACCGTTAGGGGGCTACACCTTC. This codes for CASSQPLGGYTF. V usage is TRBV4-1 and J usage is TRBJ1-2; unclear D gene. Germline values: CDR1 MGHRA, CDR2 YSYEKL. The V end lost 2 bases, the J end lost 8 bases, and 9 bases lay between the germline ends. This CDR3 is 12 amino acids long.

The chain uses TRBV4-1 and TRBJ2-2, with D perhaps assigned TRBD1 or TRBD2 (5 bases each). Germline V gene sequence: CDR1 MGHRA, CDR2 YSYEKL. Trimming removed 0 bases at V and 0 bases at J, with 11 bases between. The CDR3 consists of 17 residues. The CDR3 reads CASSQDEVGANTGELFF. The CDR3 DNA follows: TGCGCCAGCAGCCAAGATGAAGTGGGGGCGAACACCGGGGAGCTGTTTTTT.

This clonotype appeared a few times. The chain couples TRBV28 to TRBJ1-2; D unresolved. Deletions cut 6 bases from V and 2 bases from J, with 7 bases between. From germline, CDR1 is MDHEN and CDR2 SYDVKM. This CDR3 is 12 amino acids long. The CDR3 coding sequence is TGTGCCAGCAGGAGTTCCAACTATGGCTACACCTTC. This gives the protein CASRSSNYGYTF.

The CDR3 DNA reads as TGCAGTGCTATACAGCCCGGACGGCTAAAATACAATGAGCAGTTCTTC. Amino acid sequence: CSAIQPGRLKYNEQFF. J is TRBJ2-1 and V is TRBV20-1, with unresolved D. The CDR3 totals 16 residues. The germline V and J ends were trimmed by 4 bases and 4 bases, with 20 bases remaining between them. Germline CDR1 is DFQATT and CDR2 is SNEGSKA (reference sequence).

This sequence joins TRBV11-1 and TRBJ2-4; 8 nucleotides line up with TRBD2. CDR3 size: 21 residues. The ends lost 5 bases at V and 0 bases at J; junction bases unmatched: 21. Germline V gene lookup returns CDR1 SGHAT and CDR2 FQDESV (reference sequence). The CDR3 protein is CASSHVSSGGAKRLAKNIQYF. The CDR3 nucleotides read TGTGCCAGCAGCCACGTATCAAGCGGGGGAGCGAAGAGGTTAGCCAAAAACATTCAGTACTTC.

In its sample, this clonotype was seen once. The chain links TRBV20-1 to TRBJ1-2; D is unclear. The CDR3 spans 12 residues. V dropped 0 bases and J dropped 8 bases, with 10 bases sitting between them. Germline V gives CDR1 DFQATT, CDR2 SNEGSKA (reference sequence). CDR3 sequence: CSARDRVRGYTF. Here the CDR3 DNA reads TGCAGTGCTAGAGATCGGGTGCGGGGCTACACCTTC.

The chain combines TRBV19 with TRBJ2-1, with 7 bases lining up with TRBD1. V shed 3 bases and J 5 bases; nucleotides not matched to a gene: 13. Germline lookup yields CDR1 LNHDA and CDR2 SQIVND (reference sequence). The CDR3 loop spans 17 amino acids. The DNA of the CDR3 is TGTGCCAGTAGTATGAATACCGAGGGGGCTGTAAACAATGAGCAGTTCTTC. Residues: CASSMNTEGAVNNEQFF.

The chain couples TRBV30 to TRBJ2-6; 8 nucleotides match TRBD2. Germline V gene data show CDR1 as GTSNPN and CDR2 as SVGIG (reference sequence). This CDR3 spans 16 amino acids. With 3 bases clipped from V and 0 bases from J, the junction kept 4 bases outside the gene matches. The CDR3 nucleotides are TGTGCCTGGAGCAGACTAGCGAACTCTGGGGCCAACGTCCTGACTTTC. This sequence encodes CAWSRLANSGANVLTF.

This chain connects TRBV12-3 or TRBV12-4 to TRBJ2-1; TRBD2 matches at 13 bases. The V segment lost 5 bases and the J segment 0 bases; nucleotides outside the gene matches: 16. There are 21 residues in the CDR3. The CDR3 is CASSTSPGLAGQESSYNEQFF. CDR3 bases: TGTGCCAGCAGTACCTCTCCGGGACTAGCGGGACAAGAGAGCTCCTACAATGAGCAGTTCTTC.

The rearrangement uses TRBV6-5 and TRBJ1-2, with D unresolved. CDR3 length: 11 amino acids. Trimming stripped 9 bases from V and 4 bases from J, with 9 bases between. Germline loops: CDR1 MNHEY, CDR2 SVGAGI. Here the CDR3 reads CASWGPYGYTF. DNA of the CDR3: TGTGCCAGTTGGGGTCCCTATGGCTACACCTTC.

The chain employs TRBV7-9 and TRBJ1-2; 8 bases are shared with TRBD1. V gave up 5 bases and J gave up 7 bases; unmatched junction bases: 6. This CDR3 region has 13 residues. Germline assignment: CDR1 SEHNR and CDR2 FQNEAQ (reference sequence). CDR3 in amino acids: CASSETGEGGYTF. The CDR3 nucleotides read TGTGCCAGCAGCGAGACAGGGGAGGGTGGCTACACCTTC.

The V call is TRBV10-2, the J call TRBJ2-3, with D uncertain. Between the trimmed V and J ends, which lost 2 bases and 4 bases, there was a span of 7 bases. Germline V gene lookup returns CDR1 WSHSY and CDR2 SAAADI. There are 13 residues in the CDR3. The CDR3 nucleotides are TGCGCCAGCAGTGAGCCCGACCCAGATACGCAGTATTTT. This gives the protein CASSEPDPDTQYF.

CDR3 nucleotide sequence: TGCAGTGCTGGACAGGGTTTCTACACCTTC. Amino acid sequence: CSAGQGFYTF. The chain combines TRBV20-1 with TRBJ1-2, with TRBD1 matching 8 bases. This CDR3 spans 10 amino acids. CDR1 DFQATT and CDR2 SNEGSKA come from the germline V gene (reference sequence). Trimming at V came to 5 bases and at J to 10 bases, leaving 3 bases not matched to a gene.

With regard to this clonotype: The junction departs from germline at one end; a sequencing error may be responsible. The V call is TRBV4-3, the J call TRBJ1-4; 7 bases fit TRBD1. Germline V gene data show CDR1 as LGHNA and CDR2 as YSLEER. CDR3 length: 15 amino acids. Written as DNA, the CDR3 is TGCGCCGGCAGCCAAAGACAGGGAACTAATGAAAAACTGTTTTTT. This gives the protein CAGSQRQGTNEKLFF.

This clonotype showed up just a few times. The genes are TRBV11-2 and TRBJ2-5; the match to TRBD2 covers 11 bases. This CDR3 has 17 amino acids. Germline V gene lookup returns CDR1 SGHAT and CDR2 FQNNGV. The junction had 7 bases not matched to a gene; V was cut back by 2 bases and J by 2 bases. Here the CDR3 reads CASSLSPGLAEQETQYF. DNA for the CDR3: TGTGCCAGCAGCTTATCTCCGGGACTAGCGGAGCAAGAGACCCAGTACTTC.